The present TCR beta chain was sequenced within a study of CD8 T cells in Susac syndrome. Random hexamers served to reverse transcribe roughly 0.5 to 1 ug RNA. Via MiXCR, TCRdb re-called the immunoSEQ multiplex PCR reads, giving one row per CDR3 protein. The data contain under 95,000 distinct CDR3 sequences, over 90% of them singletons. Sequencing of TCR beta, carried out with a high-throughput approach, was applied to CD8+ and CD4+ T cells from the blood. Under recently defined diagnostic criteria, the patients with Susac syndrome qualified as having definite or probable disease. The germline V gene encodes CDR1 KGHDR and CDR2 SFDVKD. The CDR3 contains 12 residues. V was trimmed by 2 bases and J by 7 bases, leaving 7 bases between them.

The sequenced sample consisted of CD4+ T cells from PBMCs. The origin of this receptor is a human donor with Susac syndrome. The V and J genes are TRBV24-1 and TRBJ1-2, with unresolved D. The CDR3 region has the DNA TGTGCCACCAGTGATTGGGGTGGTGGCTACACCTTC. Its protein is CATSDWGGGYTF.